Listed below are T cell receptor beta chains from one sample, sequenced in a study of blood T cell repertoires in COVID-19. The data were produced by immunoSEQ multiplex PCR, yet TCRdb's version contains in-frame clones alone and is incomplete. This sample yields about 190,000 clones, of which approximately 88% are seen a single time; roughly 4.2% belongs to the top ten. The specimen sequenced was peripheral blood. The receptors derive from a woman aged 25 to 39 with acute or convalescent COVID-19. The CDR3 runs from the conserved cysteine through the conserved F or W. Each record gives: V gene, D gene, J gene, clone size, CDR3 DNA, CDR3 protein. A D gene is named only where the DNA matches it firmly. Size tells how often a clone was seen (once, few, many) or the class of an expanded clone, and some rows leave it out.

TRBV19	TRBD1	TRBJ1-5	.	TGTGCCAGTAGAAGACAGGGCCCAGTGGGCAATCAGCCCCAGCATTTT	CASRRQGPVGNQPQHF
TRBV19	TRBD1	TRBJ2-2	once	TGTGCCAGCACGAAGACAGGGGACACCGGGGAGCTGTTTTTT	CASTKTGDTGELFF
TRBV7-9	.	TRBJ2-7	.	TGTGCCAGCAGCCCAATCTCCTACGAGCAGTACTTC	CASSPISYEQYF
TRBV28	.	TRBJ2-7	.	TGTGCCAGCAGTTTACCAGACGGGAAGGTATACTTC	CASSLPDGKVYF
TRBV28	.	TRBJ2-1	.	TGTGCCAGCAGTTTACGGGCGGGGGAGCAGTTCTTC	CASSLRAGEQFF
TRBV5-4	.	TRBJ2-1	.	TGTGCCAGCAGCCCGGGTAGGGGGAGCTACAATGAGCAGTTCTTC	CASSPGRGSYNEQFF
TRBV20-1	.	TRBJ2-5	.	TGCAGTGCTAGGAGGGAGACCCAGTACTTC	CSARRETQYF
TRBV5-4	.	TRBJ2-1	.	TGTGCCAGCAGCTCCGGGACAACCAATGAGCAGTTCTTC	CASSSGTTNEQFF
TRBV9	.	TRBJ2-2	once	TGTGCCAGCAGCGTAAACCCCCCGGGGAAGGAGCTGTTTTTT	CASSVNPPGKELFF
TRBV28	TRBD1	TRBJ1-5	.	TGTGCCAGCAGTTCCCCGGGACAGGGGAATCAGCCCCAGCATTTT	CASSSPGQGNQPQHF
TRBV2	.	TRBJ1-6	.	TGTGCCAGCGCTCGCGATCTTTCACCCCTCCACTTT	CASARDLSPLHF
TRBV19	.	TRBJ1-5	.	TGTGCCAGTAGTCCCATTGGGGCAGGGAAGAAGCCCCAGCATTTT	CASSPIGAGKKPQHF
TRBV9	TRBD1	TRBJ1-6	once	TGTGCCAGCAGCCCAGGGACAGGGGTATCACCCCTCCACTTT	CASSPGTGVSPLHF
TRBV19	TRBD1	TRBJ1-3	.	TGTGCCAGTAGCAAACAGGGGTCTGGAAACACCATATATTTT	CASSKQGSGNTIYF
TRBV29-1	.	TRBJ2-7	.	TGCAGCGTCACCAGTGGGCCCTACGAGCAGTACTTC	CSVTSGPYEQYF
TRBV7-8	TRBD1	TRBJ1-6	many	TGTGCCAGCAGCTTAGAGGGGGCGCATAATTCACCCCTCCACTTT	CASSLEGAHNSPLHF
TRBV15	TRBD1	TRBJ1-2	.	TGTGCCACCGCTCCGGGACAGGGGGGTCCAAACTATGGCTACACCTTC	CATAPGQGGPNYGYTF
TRBV6-5	.	TRBJ1-3	.	TGTGCCAGCAGCTCCGGGACATTCCAGGGAAACACCATATATTTT	CASSSGTFQGNTIYF
TRBV6-5	.	TRBJ2-1	.	TGTGCCAGCAGTCGCCAGGGGGGTGGAGATGAGCAGTTCTTC	CASSRQGGGDEQFF
TRBV28	.	TRBJ1-1	few	TGTGCCAGCACCGCCCCAGGCAGGAACACTGAAGCTTTCTTT	CASTAPGRNTEAFF
TRBV11-3	TRBD1	TRBJ1-2	.	TGTGCCAGCAGCAATTCCGGGACAGGGGGCTACACCTTC	CASSNSGTGGYTF
TRBV24-1	.	TRBJ2-6	.	TGTGCCACCAGTGATCCTCTCTCTGGGGCCAACGTCCTGACTTTC	CATSDPLSGANVLTF
TRBV27	.	TRBJ2-6	.	TGTGCCAGCAGCGATCCGGGGGGGGCCAACGTCCTGACTTTC	CASSDPGGANVLTF
TRBV6-2/TRBV6-3	TRBD1	TRBJ2-7	.	TGTGCCAGCAGTTACTCGAGTATGGGACAGGGGGCGAGGGCCTACGAGCAGTACTTC	CASSYSSMGQGARAYEQYF
TRBV28	.	TRBJ1-4	.	TGTGCCAGCAGGCCATTCTCCGGGACACCGGATGAAAAACTGTTTTTT	CASRPFSGTPDEKLFF
TRBV28	TRBD1	TRBJ1-6	.	TGTGCCGGAAACAGGGGGAATTCACCCCTCCACTTT	CAGNRGNSPLHF
TRBV10-1	TRBD1	TRBJ2-7	once	TGCGCCAGCAGTGACGGGACAGGAACCTACGAGCAGTACTTC	CASSDGTGTYEQYF
TRBV25-1	TRBD2	TRBJ2-7	few	TGTGCCAGCAGTGAACTAGCGGGAGACGACGAGCAGTACTTC	CASSELAGDDEQYF
TRBV7-9	TRBD2	TRBJ2-1	once	TGTGCCAGCAGCTTATTCGGACTAGCGGGAGGAGCGCAGTTCTTC	CASSLFGLAGGAQFF
TRBV9	.	TRBJ2-3	.	TGTGCCAGCAGCGTAGGGCGAGGGTCCACAGATACGCAGTATTTT	CASSVGRGSTDTQYF
TRBV28	.	TRBJ1-2	.	TGTGCCAGCAGTACAGATCTATATGGCTACACCTTC	CASSTDLYGYTF
TRBV28	TRBD2	TRBJ2-2	.	TGTGCCAGCAGTTCCAGACTAGCGGGAGGCCTAAACGGGGAGCTGTTTTTT	CASSSRLAGGLNGELFF
TRBV28	.	TRBJ1-1	.	TGTGCCAGCAGTACAACATCAGGGCGAAGTTTTGCTTTCTTT	CASSTTSGRSFAFF
TRBV11-3	.	TRBJ2-7	.	TGTGCCAGCGAGGTAGCGCGCTCCTACGAGCAGTACTTC	CASEVARSYEQYF
TRBV6-5	.	TRBJ2-1	.	TGTGCCAGCAGTTACAACTATCAGGGCAATGAGCAGTTCTTC	CASSYNYQGNEQFF
TRBV28	TRBD2	TRBJ2-7	.	TGTGCCAGCAGTGCCGGGGGGACGAGATACGAGCAGTACTTC	CASSAGGTRYEQYF
TRBV5-4	.	TRBJ2-6	.	TGTGCCAGCAGCTTGGTAATGACAGCTGGGGCCAACGTCCTGACTTTC	CASSLVMTAGANVLTF
TRBV19	.	TRBJ1-5	.	TGTGCCAGTAGTATATCTCCTCATCAGCCCCAGCATTTT	CASSISPHQPQHF
TRBV18	.	TRBJ1-2	.	TGTGCCAGCTCAATAAGGACGGATGCTGGGAGATACAACTATGGCTACACCTTC	CASSIRTDAGRYNYGYTF
TRBV5-1	.	TRBJ1-1	few	TGCGCCAGCAGCTTTGACAGCAACACTGAAGCTTTCTTT	CASSFDSNTEAFF
TRBV18	.	TRBJ1-2	.	TGTGCCAGCTCACCACCGGGAAGGGCGGGTGGCTACACCTTC	CASSPPGRAGGYTF
TRBV2	.	TRBJ2-3	.	TGTGCCAGCAGGCCTAGATGGTTGGCAGATACGCAGTATTTT	CASRPRWLADTQYF
TRBV19	.	TRBJ2-7	.	TGTGCCAGTAGTATAACGTGGGCCATTAACTACGAGCAGTACTTC	CASSITWAINYEQYF
TRBV23-1	.	TRBJ1-5	once	TGCGCCAGCCTTCAGGGGAGTATCCCTAGGGATCAGCCCCAGCATTTT	CASLQGSIPRDQPQHF
TRBV18	TRBD2	TRBJ2-6	.	TGTGCCAGCTCACCCAGGGTAGCGGGAGCTGGGGCCAACGTCCTGACTTTC	CASSPRVAGAGANVLTF
TRBV19	TRBD1	TRBJ2-2	.	TGTGCCACCGCCAGGGACAGGGCGGGCACCGGGGAGCTGTTTTTT	CATARDRAGTGELFF
TRBV5-1	.	TRBJ2-3	few	TGCGCCAGCAGCCAAGAGGTAGCAGATACGCAGTATTTT	CASSQEVADTQYF
TRBV5-1	TRBD2	TRBJ2-7	.	TGCGCCAGCAGCGCGGGGGGGACCCGCGGCGGCGCATACGAGCAGTACTTC	CASSAGGTRGGAYEQYF
TRBV10-3	.	TRBJ2-5	.	TGTGCCATCAGTGAGCTGGAGACCCAGTACTTC	CAISELETQYF
TRBV15	.	TRBJ2-1	.	TGTGCCACCAGCAGAGTGGGCTATGAGCAGTTCTTC	CATSRVGYEQFF
TRBV27	TRBD2	TRBJ2-6	.	TGTGCCAGCAGTATCACCTCTAGCGGGAGCTCTGGGGCCAACGTCCTGACTTTC	CASSITSSGSSGANVLTF
TRBV11-3	.	TRBJ2-1	.	TGTGCCAGCAGCTCCTACGGGGAGAACAATGAGCAGTTCTTC	CASSSYGENNEQFF
TRBV6-6	TRBD2	TRBJ2-7	.	TGTGCCAGCACGGGAGGGTCGAGCTCCTACGAGCAGTACTTC	CASTGGSSSYEQYF